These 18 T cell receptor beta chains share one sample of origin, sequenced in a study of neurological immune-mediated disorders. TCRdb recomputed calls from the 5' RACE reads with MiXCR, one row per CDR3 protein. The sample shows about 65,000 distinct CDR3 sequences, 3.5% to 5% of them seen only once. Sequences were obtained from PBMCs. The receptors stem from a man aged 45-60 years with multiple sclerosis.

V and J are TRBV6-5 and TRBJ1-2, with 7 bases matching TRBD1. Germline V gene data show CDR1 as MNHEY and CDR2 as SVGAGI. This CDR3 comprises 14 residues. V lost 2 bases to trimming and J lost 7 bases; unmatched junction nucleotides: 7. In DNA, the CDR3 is TGTGCCAGCAGTTACAGGGGGCGCCGGGGTGGCTACACCTTC. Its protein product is CASSYRGRRGGYTF.

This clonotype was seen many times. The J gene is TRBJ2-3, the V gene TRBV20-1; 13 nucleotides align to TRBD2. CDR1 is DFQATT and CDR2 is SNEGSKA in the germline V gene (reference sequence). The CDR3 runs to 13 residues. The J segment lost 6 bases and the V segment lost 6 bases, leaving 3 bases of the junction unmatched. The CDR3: CSAQTSGGDTQYF. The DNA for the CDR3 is TGCAGTGCCCAGACTAGCGGGGGGGATACGCAGTATTTT.

This CDR3 reads CASILGQGTEAFF. CDR3 DNA: TGTGCCAGTATACTCGGACAGGGCACTGAAGCTTTCTTT. This sequence joins TRBV28 and TRBJ1-1; 8 bases match TRBD1. Unmatched junction bases numbered 7, after V lost 9 bases and J lost 4 bases. The CDR3 extends over 13 amino acids. Germline assignment: CDR1 MDHEN and CDR2 SYDVKM.

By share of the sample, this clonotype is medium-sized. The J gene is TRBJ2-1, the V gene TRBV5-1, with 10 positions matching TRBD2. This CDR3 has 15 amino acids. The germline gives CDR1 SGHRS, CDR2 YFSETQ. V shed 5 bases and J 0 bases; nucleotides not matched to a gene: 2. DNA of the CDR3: TGCGCCAGCAGGGGACTAGCGAGCTCCTACAATGAGCAGTTCTTC. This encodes CASRGLASSYNEQFF.

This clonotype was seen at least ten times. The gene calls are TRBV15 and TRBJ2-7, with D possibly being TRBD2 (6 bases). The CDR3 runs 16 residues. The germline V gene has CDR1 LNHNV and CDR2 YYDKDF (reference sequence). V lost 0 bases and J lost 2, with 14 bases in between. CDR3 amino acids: CATSRDLGGWTYEQYF. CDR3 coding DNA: TGTGCCACCAGCAGAGATCTAGGAGGGTGGACCTACGAGCAGTACTTC.

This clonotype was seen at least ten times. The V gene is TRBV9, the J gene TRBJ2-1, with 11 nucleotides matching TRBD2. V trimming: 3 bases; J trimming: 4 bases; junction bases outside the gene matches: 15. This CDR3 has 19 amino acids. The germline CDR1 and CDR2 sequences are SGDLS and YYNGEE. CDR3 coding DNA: TGTGCCAGCAGCGCACCTAGCGGGGGGACCTCAGTAGGATACAATGAGCAGTTCTTC. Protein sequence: CASSAPSGGTSVGYNEQFF.

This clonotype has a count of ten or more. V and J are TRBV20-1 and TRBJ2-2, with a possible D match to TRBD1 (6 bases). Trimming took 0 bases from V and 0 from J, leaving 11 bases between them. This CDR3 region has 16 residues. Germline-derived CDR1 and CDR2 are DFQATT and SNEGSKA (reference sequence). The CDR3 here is CSARDLGTPNTGELFF. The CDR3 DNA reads TGCAGTGCTAGAGATCTGGGGACACCGAACACCGGGGAGCTGTTTTTT.

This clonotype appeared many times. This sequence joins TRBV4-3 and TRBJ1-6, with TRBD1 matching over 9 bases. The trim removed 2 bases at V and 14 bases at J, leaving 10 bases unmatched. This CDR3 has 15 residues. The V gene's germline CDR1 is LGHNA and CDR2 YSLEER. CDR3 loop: CASSQQTGGGFALHF. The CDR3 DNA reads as TGCGCCAGCAGCCAACAAACAGGGGGCGGTTTCGCCCTCCACTTT.

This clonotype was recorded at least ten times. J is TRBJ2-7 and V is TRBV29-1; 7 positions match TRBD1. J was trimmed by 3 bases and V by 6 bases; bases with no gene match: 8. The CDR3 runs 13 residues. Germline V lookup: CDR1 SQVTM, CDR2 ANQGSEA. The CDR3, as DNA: TGCAGCGTAGCGAGGGGACAGAACTACGAGCAGTACTTC. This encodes CSVARGQNYEQYF.

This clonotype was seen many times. CDR3 sequence: CASSLGTGPLSNQPQHF. CDR3 nucleotides: TGTGCCAGCAGCCTCGGGACAGGGCCCCTTAGCAATCAGCCCCAGCATTTT. This sequence joins TRBV7-6 and TRBJ1-5; TRBD1 aligns across 9 bases. Germline-derived CDR1 and CDR2 are SGHVS and FNYEAQ. V was clipped by 5 bases and J by 0 bases; unmatched bases: 8. The CDR3 is 17 amino acids.

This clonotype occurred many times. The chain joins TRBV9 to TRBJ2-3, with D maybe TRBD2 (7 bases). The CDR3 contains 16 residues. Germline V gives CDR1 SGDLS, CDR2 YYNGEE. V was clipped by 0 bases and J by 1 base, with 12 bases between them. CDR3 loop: CASSVGRGAGTDTQYF. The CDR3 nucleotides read TGTGCCAGCAGCGTAGGTCGGGGGGCCGGCACAGATACGCAGTATTTT.

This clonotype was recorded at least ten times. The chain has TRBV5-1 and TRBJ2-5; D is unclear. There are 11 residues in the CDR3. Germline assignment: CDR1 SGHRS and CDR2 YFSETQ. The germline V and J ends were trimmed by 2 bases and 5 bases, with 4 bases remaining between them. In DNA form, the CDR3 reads TGCGCCAGCAGCTTCGGGGAGACCCAGTACTTC. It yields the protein CASSFGETQYF.

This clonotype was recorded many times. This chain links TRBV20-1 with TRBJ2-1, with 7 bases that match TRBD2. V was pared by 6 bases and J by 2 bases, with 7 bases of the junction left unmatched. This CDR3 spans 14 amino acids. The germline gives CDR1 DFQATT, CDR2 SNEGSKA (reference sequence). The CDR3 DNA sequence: TGCAGTGCGATACGGCGGGGGACCTACAATGAGCAGTTCTTC. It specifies CSAIRRGTYNEQFF.

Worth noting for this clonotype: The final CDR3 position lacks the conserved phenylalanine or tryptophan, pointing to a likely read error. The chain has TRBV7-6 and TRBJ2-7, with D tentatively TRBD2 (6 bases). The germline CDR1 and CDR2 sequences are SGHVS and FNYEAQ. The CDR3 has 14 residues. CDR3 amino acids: CVSSLGGDAYEQYN. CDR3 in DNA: TGTGTCAGCAGCTTAGGCGGGGACGCCTACGAGCAGTACAAC.

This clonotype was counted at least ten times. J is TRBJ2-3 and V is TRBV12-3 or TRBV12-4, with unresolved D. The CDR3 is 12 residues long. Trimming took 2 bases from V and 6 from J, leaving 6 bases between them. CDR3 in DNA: TGTGCCAGCAGTTTAAGTTGGGATACGCAGTATTTT. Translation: CASSLSWDTQYF.

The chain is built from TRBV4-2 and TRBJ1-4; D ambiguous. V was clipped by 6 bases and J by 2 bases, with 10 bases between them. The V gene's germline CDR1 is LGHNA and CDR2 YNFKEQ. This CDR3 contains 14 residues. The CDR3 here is CASRNTVTNEKLFF. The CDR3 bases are TGTGCCAGCAGGAATACAGTTACTAATGAAAAACTGTTTTTT.

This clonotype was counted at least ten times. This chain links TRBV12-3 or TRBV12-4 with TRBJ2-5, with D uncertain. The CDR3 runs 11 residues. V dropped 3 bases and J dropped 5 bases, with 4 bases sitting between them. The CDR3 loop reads CASSLLETQYF. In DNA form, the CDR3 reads TGTGCCAGCAGTTTGTTGGAGACCCAGTACTTC.

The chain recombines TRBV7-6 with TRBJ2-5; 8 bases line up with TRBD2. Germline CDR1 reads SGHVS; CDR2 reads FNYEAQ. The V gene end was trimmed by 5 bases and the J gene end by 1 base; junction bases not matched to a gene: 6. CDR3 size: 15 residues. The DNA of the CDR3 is TGTGCCAGCAGCAAGCCAGCGGGGGCCCAAGAGACCCAGTACTTC. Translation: CASSKPAGAQETQYF. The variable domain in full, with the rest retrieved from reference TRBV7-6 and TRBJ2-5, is GAGVSQSPRYKVTKRGQDVALRCDPISGHVSLYWYRQALGQGPEFLTYFNYEAQQDKSGLPNDRFSAERPEGSISTLTIQRTEQRDSAMYRCASSKPAGAQETQYFGPGTRLLVL.